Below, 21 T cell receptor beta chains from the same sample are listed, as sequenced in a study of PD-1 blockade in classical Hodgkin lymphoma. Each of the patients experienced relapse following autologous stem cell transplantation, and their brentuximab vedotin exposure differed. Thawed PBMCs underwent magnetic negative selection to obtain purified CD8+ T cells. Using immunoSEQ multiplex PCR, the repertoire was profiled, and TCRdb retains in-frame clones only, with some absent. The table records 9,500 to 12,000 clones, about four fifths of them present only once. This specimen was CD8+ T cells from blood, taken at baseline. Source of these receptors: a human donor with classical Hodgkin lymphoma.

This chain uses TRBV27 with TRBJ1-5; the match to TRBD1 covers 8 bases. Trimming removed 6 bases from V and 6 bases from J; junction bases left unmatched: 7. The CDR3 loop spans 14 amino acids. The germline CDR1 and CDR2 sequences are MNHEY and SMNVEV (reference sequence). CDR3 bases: TGTGCCAGCAGATCGGGGACAGGCTTTCAGCCCCAGCATTTT. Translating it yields CASRSGTGFQPQHF.

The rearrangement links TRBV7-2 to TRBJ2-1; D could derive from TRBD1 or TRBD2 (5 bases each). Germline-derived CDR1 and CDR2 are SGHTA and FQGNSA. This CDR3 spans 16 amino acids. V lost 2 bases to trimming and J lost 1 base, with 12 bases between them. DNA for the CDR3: TGTGCCAGCAGCTTAACCTGGGGGAGATCCTACAATGAGCAGTTCTTC. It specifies CASSLTWGRSYNEQFF.

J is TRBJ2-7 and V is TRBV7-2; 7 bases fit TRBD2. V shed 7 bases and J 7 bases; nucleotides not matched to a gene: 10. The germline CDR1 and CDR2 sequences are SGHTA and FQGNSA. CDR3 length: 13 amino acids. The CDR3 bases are TGTGCCAGCACCTTGGGAGGGGAGGGAGAGCAGTACTTC. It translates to CASTLGGEGEQYF.

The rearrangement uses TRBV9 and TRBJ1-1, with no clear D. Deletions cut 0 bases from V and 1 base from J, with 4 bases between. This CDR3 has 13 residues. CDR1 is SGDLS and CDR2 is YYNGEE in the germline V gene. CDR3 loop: CASSVAANTEAFF. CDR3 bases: TGTGCCAGCAGCGTAGCGGCGAACACTGAAGCTTTCTTT.

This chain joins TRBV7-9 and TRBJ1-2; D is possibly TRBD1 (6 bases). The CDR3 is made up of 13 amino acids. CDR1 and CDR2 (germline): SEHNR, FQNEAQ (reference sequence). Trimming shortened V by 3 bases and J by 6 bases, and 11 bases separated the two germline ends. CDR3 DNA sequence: TGTGCCAGCAGCTTCACAGGGTATAATGGCTACACCTTC. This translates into CASSFTGYNGYTF.

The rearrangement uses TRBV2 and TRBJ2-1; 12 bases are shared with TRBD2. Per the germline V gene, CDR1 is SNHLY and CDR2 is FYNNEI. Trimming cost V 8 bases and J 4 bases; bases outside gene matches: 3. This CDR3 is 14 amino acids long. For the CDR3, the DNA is TGTGCCAGCCTGACTAGCGGGAGTTACAATGAGCAGTTCTTC. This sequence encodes CASLTSGSYNEQFF.

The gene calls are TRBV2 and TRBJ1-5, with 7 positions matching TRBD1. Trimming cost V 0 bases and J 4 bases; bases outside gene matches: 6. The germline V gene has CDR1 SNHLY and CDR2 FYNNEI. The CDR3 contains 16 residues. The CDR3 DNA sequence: TGTGCCAGCAGTGAAGCGGGGGACAGTCGGAATCAGCCCCAGCATTTT. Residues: CASSEAGDSRNQPQHF. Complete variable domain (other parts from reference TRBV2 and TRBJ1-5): EPEVTQTPSHQVTQMGQEVILRCVPISNHLYFYWYRQILGQKVEFLVSFYNNEISEKSEIFDDQFSVERPDGSNFTLKIRSTKLEDSAMYFCASSEAGDSRNQPQHFGDGTRLSIL.

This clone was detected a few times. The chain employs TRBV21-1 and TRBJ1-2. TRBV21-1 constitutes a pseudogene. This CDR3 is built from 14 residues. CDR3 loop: CASSKPRDGYGYTF. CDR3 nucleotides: TGTGCCAGCAGCAAACCCCGGGACGGCTATGGCTACACCTTC.

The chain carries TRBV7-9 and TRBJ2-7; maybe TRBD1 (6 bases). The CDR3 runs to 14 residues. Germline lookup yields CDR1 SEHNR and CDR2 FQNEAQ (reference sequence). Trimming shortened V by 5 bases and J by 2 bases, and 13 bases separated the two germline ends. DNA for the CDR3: TGTGCCAGCAGCCCCCCCGGGGACACCTACGAGCAGTACTTC. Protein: CASSPPGDTYEQYF.

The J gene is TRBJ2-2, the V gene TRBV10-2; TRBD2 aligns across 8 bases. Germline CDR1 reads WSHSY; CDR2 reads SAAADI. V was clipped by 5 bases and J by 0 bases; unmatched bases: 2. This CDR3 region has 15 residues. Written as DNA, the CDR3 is TGCGCCAGCAGTACTAGCGGATCGAACACCGGGGAGCTGTTTTTT. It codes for CASSTSGSNTGELFF.

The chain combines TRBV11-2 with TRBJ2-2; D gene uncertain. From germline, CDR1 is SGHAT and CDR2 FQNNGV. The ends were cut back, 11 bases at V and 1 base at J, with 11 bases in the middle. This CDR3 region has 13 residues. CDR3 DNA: TGTGCCTTTAGAATCGAGAACACCGGGGAGCTGTTTTTT. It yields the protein CAFRIENTGELFF.

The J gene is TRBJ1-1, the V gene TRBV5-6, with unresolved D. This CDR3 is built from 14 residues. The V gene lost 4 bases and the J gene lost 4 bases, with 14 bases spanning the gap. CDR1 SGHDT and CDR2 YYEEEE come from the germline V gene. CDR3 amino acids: CASSAAHLGTEAFF. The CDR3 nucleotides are TGTGCCAGCAGCGCCGCACATTTAGGCACTGAAGCTTTCTTT.

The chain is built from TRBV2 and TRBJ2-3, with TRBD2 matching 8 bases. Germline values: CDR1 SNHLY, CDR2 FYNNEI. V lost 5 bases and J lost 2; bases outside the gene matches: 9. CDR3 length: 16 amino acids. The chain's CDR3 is CASSSSGTRFTDTQYF. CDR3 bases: TGTGCCAGCAGTTCTTCCGGGACTAGGTTCACAGATACGCAGTATTTT. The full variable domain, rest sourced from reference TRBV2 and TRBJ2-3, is EPEVTQTPSHQVTQMGQEVILRCVPISNHLYFYWYRQILGQKVEFLVSFYNNEISEKSEIFDDQFSVERPDGSNFTLKIRSTKLEDSAMYFCASSSSGTRFTDTQYFGPGTRLTVL.

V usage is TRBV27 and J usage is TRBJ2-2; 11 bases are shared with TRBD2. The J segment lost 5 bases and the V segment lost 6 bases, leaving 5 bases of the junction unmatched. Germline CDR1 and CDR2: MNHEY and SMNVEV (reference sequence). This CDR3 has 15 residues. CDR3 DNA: TGTGCCAGCAGACTAGCGGGAGCTCAAACCGGGGAGCTGTTTTTT. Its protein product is CASRLAGAQTGELFF.

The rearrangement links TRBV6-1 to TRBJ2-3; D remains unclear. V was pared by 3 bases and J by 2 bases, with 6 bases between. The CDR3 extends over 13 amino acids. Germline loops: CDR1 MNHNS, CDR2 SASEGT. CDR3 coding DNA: TGTGCCAGCAGTGACTATGTCACAGATACGCAGTATTTT. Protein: CASSDYVTDTQYF.

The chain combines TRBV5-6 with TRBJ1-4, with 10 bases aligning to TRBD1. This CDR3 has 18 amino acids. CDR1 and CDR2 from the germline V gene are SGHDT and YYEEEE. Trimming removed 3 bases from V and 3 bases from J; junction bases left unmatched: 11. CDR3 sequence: CASSYATGTGAPNEKLFF. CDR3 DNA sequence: TGTGCCAGCAGCTACGCAACCGGGACAGGGGCTCCTAATGAAAAACTGTTTTTT.

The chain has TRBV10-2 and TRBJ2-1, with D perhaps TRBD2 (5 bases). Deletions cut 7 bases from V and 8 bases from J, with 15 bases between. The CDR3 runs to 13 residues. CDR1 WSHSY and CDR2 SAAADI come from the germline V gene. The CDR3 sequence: CASTKTRFDEQFF. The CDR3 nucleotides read TGCGCCAGCACCAAAACTAGATTCGATGAGCAGTTCTTC.

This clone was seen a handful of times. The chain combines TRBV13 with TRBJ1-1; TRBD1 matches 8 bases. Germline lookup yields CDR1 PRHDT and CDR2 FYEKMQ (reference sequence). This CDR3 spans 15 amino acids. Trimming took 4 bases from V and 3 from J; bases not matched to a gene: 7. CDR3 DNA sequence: TGTGCCAGCAGCTCAGGACAGGGTTGGGACACTGAAGCTTTCTTT. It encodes CASSSGQGWDTEAFF.

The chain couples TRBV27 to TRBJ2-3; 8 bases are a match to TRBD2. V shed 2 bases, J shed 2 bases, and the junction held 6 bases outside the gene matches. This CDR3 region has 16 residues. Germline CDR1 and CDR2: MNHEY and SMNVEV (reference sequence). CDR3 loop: CASSLTGLADTDTQYF. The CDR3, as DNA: TGTGCCAGCAGTTTAACCGGACTAGCCGACACAGATACGCAGTATTTT.

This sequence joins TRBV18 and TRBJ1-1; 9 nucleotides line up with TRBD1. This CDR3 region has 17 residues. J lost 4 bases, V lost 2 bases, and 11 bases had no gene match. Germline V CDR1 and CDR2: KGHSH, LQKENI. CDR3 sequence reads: CASSPSKGQGSATEAFF. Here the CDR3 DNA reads TGTGCCAGCTCACCAAGTAAAGGACAGGGGTCAGCCACTGAAGCTTTCTTT.

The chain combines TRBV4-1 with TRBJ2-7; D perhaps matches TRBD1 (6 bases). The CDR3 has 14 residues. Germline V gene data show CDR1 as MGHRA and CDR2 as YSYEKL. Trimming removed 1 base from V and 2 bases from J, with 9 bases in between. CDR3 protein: CASSQGTVTYEQYF. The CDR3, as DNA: TGCGCCAGCAGCCAAGGGACAGTCACCTACGAGCAGTACTTC.